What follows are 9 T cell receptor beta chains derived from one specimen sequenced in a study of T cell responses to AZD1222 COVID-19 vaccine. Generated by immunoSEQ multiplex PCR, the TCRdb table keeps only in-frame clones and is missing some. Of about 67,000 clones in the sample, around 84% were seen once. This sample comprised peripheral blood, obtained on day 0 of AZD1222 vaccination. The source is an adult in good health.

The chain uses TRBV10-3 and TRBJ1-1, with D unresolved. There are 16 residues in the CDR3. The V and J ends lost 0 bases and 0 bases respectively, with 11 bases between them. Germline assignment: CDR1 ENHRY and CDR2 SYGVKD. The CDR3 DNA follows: TGTGCCATCAGTGAGTCGTCGACCAGGATGAACACTGAAGCTTTCTTT. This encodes CAISESSTRMNTEAFF.

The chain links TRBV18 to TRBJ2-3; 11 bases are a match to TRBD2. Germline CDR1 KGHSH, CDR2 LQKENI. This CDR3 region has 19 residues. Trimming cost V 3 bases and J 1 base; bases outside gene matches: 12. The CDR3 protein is CASSPIASTSGSGTDTQYF. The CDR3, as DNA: TGTGCCAGCTCACCCATCGCCTCCACTAGCGGGAGCGGCACAGATACGCAGTATTTT.

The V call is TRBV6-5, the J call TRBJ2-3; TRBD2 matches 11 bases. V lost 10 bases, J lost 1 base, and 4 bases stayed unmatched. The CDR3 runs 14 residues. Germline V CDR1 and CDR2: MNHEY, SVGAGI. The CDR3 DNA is TGTGCCACCACACTAGCGGGGGGCACAGATACGCAGTATTTT. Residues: CATTLAGGTDTQYF.

CDR3 in DNA: TGCGCCAGCAGCTTGGCCCCGGTGGCAGGGGGCGTCGAGACCCAGTACTTC. Amino acids: CASSLAPVAGGVETQYF. The chain uses TRBV5-1 and TRBJ2-5; 8 positions match TRBD1. Looked up from germline, CDR1 is SGHRS and CDR2 is YFSETQ. With 0 bases clipped from V and 5 bases from J, the junction kept 12 bases outside the gene matches. This CDR3 has 17 amino acids.

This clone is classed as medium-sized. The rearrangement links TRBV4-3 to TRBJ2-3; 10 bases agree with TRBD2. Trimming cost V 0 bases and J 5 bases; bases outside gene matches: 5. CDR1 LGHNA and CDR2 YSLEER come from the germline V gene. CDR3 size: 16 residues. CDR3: CASSQDLAGDIDTQYF. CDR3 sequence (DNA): TGCGCCAGCAGCCAAGATCTAGCGGGAGATATAGATACGCAGTATTTT.

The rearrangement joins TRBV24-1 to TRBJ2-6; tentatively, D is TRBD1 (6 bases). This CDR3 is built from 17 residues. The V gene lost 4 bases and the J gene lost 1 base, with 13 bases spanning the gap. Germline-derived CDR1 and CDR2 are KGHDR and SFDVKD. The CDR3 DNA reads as TGTGCCACCAGTGAAGACCCCAGGGGTTCTGGGGCCAACGTCCTGACTTTC. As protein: CATSEDPRGSGANVLTF.

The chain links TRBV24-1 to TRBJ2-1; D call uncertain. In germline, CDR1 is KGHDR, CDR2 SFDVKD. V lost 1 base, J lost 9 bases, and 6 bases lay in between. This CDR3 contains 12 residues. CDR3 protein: CATSDFLSEQFF. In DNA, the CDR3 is TGTGCCACCAGTGATTTTCTCAGTGAGCAGTTCTTC.

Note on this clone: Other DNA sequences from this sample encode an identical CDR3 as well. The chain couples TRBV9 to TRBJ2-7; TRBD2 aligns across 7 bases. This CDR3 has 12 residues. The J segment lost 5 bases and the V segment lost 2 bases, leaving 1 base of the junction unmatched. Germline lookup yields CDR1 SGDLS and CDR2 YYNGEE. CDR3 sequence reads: CASSVAGDEQYF. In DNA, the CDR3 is TGTGCCAGCAGCGTGGCGGGGGACGAGCAGTACTTC.

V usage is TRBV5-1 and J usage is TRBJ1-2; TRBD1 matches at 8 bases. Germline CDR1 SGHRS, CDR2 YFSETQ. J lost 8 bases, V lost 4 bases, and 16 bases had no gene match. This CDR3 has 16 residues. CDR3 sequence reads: CASSKTTGTGPSGYTF. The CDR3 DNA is TGCGCCAGCAGCAAGACCACCGGGACAGGCCCTTCGGGCTACACCTTC.